The 27 T cell receptor beta chains given below trace back to one sample, sequenced in a study of blood T cell repertoires in COVID-19. The protocol was immunoSEQ multiplex PCR, while the TCRdb copy is restricted to in-frame clones and leaves out a portion. The sample carries some 18,000 clones, roughly 88% recorded once. Material for sequencing was PBMCs or T cells enriched from blood (not recorded which). These receptors were collected from a woman under 40 who had recovered from COVID-19.

The chain has TRBV7-2 and TRBJ2-3, with D possibly TRBD2 on 7 matching bases. The CDR3 sequence is 15 residues long. The V and J ends lost 3 bases and 0 bases respectively, with 10 bases between them. The germline CDR1 and CDR2 sequences are SGHTA and FQGNSA. The CDR3 reads CASSFRGASTDTQYF. As DNA, the CDR3 is TGTGCCAGCAGCTTTCGGGGGGCTAGCACAGATACGCAGTATTTT.

The rearrangement joins TRBV14 to TRBJ2-1; D may be TRBD2 (6 bases). The CDR3 is made up of 12 amino acids. V lost 1 base and J 9 bases, leaving 7 bases between the germline ends. From germline, CDR1 is SGHDN and CDR2 FVKESK. The CDR3 coding sequence is TGTGCCAGCAGCCAAGCTAGCGTTGAGCAGTTCTTC. The encoded protein is CASSQASVEQFF.

V is TRBV9 and J is TRBJ1-2, with 7 positions matching TRBD1. The CDR3 sequence is 15 residues long. Germline CDR1 reads SGDLS; CDR2 reads YYNGEE. V was pared by 4 bases and J by 8 bases, with 14 bases of the junction left unmatched. In DNA, the CDR3 is TGTGCCAGCAGCCCCTCCCAGACAGGGCTTCTCGGCTACACCTTC. Translation gives CASSPSQTGLLGYTF.

The V gene is TRBV10-2, the J gene TRBJ1-2, with 9 bases aligning to TRBD1. V was clipped by 6 bases and J by 0 bases; unmatched bases: 5. Germline CDR1 is WSHSY and CDR2 is SAAADI. This CDR3 contains 15 residues. CDR3 in DNA: TGCGCCAGCAGAAGGACAGGGGATACTAACTATGGCTACACCTTC. Amino acids: CASRRTGDTNYGYTF.

The J gene is TRBJ1-2, the V gene TRBV19; D gene uncertain. Per germline, CDR1 LNHDA and CDR2 SQIVND (reference sequence). The V end was cut by 3 bases, the J end by 0 bases, with 11 bases between. CDR3 length equals 15 residues. The CDR3 loop is CASSMDGKANYGYTF. DNA for the CDR3: TGTGCCAGTAGTATGGACGGGAAAGCTAACTATGGCTACACCTTC.

There are a few counts of this clone. In the same sample, other DNA sequences code for this CDR3. The V gene is TRBV12-3 or TRBV12-4, the J gene TRBJ1-2; tentatively, D is TRBD1 (5 bases). This CDR3 is 11 amino acids long. The V end lost 3 bases, the J end lost 8 bases, and 7 bases lay between the germline ends. CDR3 loop: CASSFRGGYTF. CDR3 nucleotides: TGTGCCAGCAGTTTTCGGGGGGGCTACACCTTC.

This chain uses TRBV9 with TRBJ2-1; 12 positions match TRBD2. V lost 0 bases to trimming and J lost 7 bases; unmatched junction nucleotides: 8. The CDR3 covers 17 residues. CDR1 and CDR2 from the germline V gene are SGDLS and YYNGEE. CDR3: CASSVAASGGAENEQFF. DNA for the CDR3: TGTGCCAGCAGCGTAGCGGCTAGCGGGGGGGCGGAGAATGAGCAGTTCTTC.

The chain carries TRBV5-6 and TRBJ1-2; 8 bases align to TRBD1. The V and J ends lost 4 bases and 5 bases, in that order; junction bases with no gene match: 10. The CDR3 is made up of 15 amino acids. The V gene's germline CDR1 is SGHDT and CDR2 YYEEEE. This chain's CDR3 is CASSLQGALPYGYTF. DNA of the CDR3: TGTGCCAGCAGCCTCCAGGGGGCGCTCCCTTATGGCTACACCTTC.

This chain links TRBV29-1 with TRBJ2-3, with 13 bases identical to TRBD2. This CDR3 region has 18 residues. Losses at the gene ends were 5 bases for V and 0 bases for J; bases not matched to a gene: 11. Per germline, CDR1 SQVTM and CDR2 ANQGSEA. CDR3 sequence: CSVLRTSGGLTSTDTQYF. CDR3 sequence (DNA): TGCAGCGTTTTACGGACTAGCGGGGGCCTAACTAGCACAGATACGCAGTATTTT.

This chain joins TRBV6-2 or TRBV6-3 and TRBJ2-2; D possibly corresponds to TRBD1 (6 bases). This CDR3 spans 17 amino acids. V gave up 2 bases and J gave up 5 bases, with 18 bases separating them. CDR1 is MNHEY, CDR2 SVGEGT, per germline. The CDR3 here is CASSYPLGRGTTGELFF. The CDR3 nucleotides read TGTGCCAGCAGTTACCCACTGGGCAGGGGCACGACCGGGGAGCTGTTTTTT.

J is TRBJ1-1 and V is TRBV19; 9 bases align to TRBD1. With V trimmed by 5 bases and J by 1 base, 8 bases remained unmatched. Germline CDR1 reads LNHDA; CDR2 reads SQIVND (reference sequence). The CDR3 length is 16 residues. Written as DNA, the CDR3 is TGTGCCAGTAGTTTCTCTGGGACAGGGAGGAACACTGAAGCTTTCTTT. Translation: CASSFSGTGRNTEAFF.

The J gene is TRBJ1-3, the V gene TRBV9, with 8 bases lining up with TRBD1. V shed 4 bases and J 1 base; nucleotides not matched to a gene: 16. From germline, CDR1 is SGDLS and CDR2 YYNGEE. The CDR3 contains 19 residues. The CDR3 coding sequence is TGTGCCAGCAGCCCACCTAGAGCCGACAGGGGCAGGTCTGGAAACACCATATATTTT. Encoded protein: CASSPPRADRGRSGNTIYF.

The chain joins TRBV7-3 to TRBJ2-1; 13 nucleotides line up with TRBD2. Trimming took 3 bases from V and 8 from J; bases not matched to a gene: 4. There are 15 residues in the CDR3. Per germline, CDR1 SGHTA and CDR2 FQGTGA. CDR3 sequence: CASSFTSGGADEQFF. CDR3 bases: TGTGCCAGCAGCTTTACTAGCGGGGGGGCGGATGAGCAGTTCTTC. The whole variable domain, filled in from reference TRBV7-3 and TRBJ2-1, reads GAGVSQTPSNKVTEKGKYVELRCDPISGHTALYWYRQSLGQGPEFLIYFQGTGAADDSGLPNDRFFAVRPEGSVSTLKIQRTERGDSAVYLCASSFTSGGADEQFFGPGTRLTVL.

V usage is TRBV28 and J usage is TRBJ1-3, with 11 bases lining up with TRBD1. In germline, CDR1 is MDHEN, CDR2 SYDVKM. The ends lost 6 bases at V and 4 bases at J; junction bases unmatched: 2. The CDR3 is made up of 14 amino acids. This CDR3 reads CASRRDRGGNTIYF. The CDR3 DNA reads TGTGCCAGCAGGCGGGACAGGGGGGGAAACACCATATATTTT.

This clone was seen only once. The gene calls are TRBV16 and TRBJ1-2; D not certain. Germline V CDR1 and CDR2: KGHSY, FQNENV. The CDR3 is 13 amino acids. With 1 base removed from V and 4 bases from J, the gap between germline ends came to 7 bases. The chain's CDR3 is CASSQWEGYGYTF. The CDR3 coding sequence is TGTGCCAGCAGCCAATGGGAGGGCTATGGCTACACCTTC.

V and J are TRBV6-4 and TRBJ1-2, with D possibly being TRBD1 (6 bases). This CDR3 has 14 residues. Germline CDR1 and CDR2: MRHNA and SNTAGT. Trimming removed 7 bases at V and 6 bases at J, with 18 bases between. The CDR3 here is CASKAGRGWDGYTF. The CDR3 DNA reads as TGTGCCAGCAAGGCCGGCAGGGGTTGGGATGGCTACACCTTC.

V gene TRBV5-5 combines with J gene TRBJ1-1; D call uncertain. CDR1 is SGHKS, CDR2 YYEKEE, per germline (reference sequence). Trimming stripped 4 bases from V and 4 bases from J, with 8 bases between. The CDR3 loop spans 12 amino acids. CDR3 DNA sequence: TGTGCCAGCAGCCGGGGTGTCACTGAAGCTTTCTTT. Its translation is CASSRGVTEAFF.

The genes are TRBV6-1 and TRBJ1-4; D gene unclear. The CDR3 covers 15 residues. Germline V gene lookup returns CDR1 MNHNS and CDR2 SASEGT. Deletions cut 1 base from V and 0 bases from J, with 6 bases between. The CDR3 loop reads CASSEVSATNEKLFF. The CDR3 nucleotides are TGTGCCAGCAGTGAAGTCTCGGCAACTAATGAAAAACTGTTTTTT.

V is TRBV24-1 and J is TRBJ1-5, with D uncertain. Germline lookup yields CDR1 KGHDR and CDR2 SFDVKD. V was shortened by 4 bases and J by 0 bases, with 18 bases between the two germline ends. This CDR3 contains 18 residues. The chain's CDR3 is CATSEDPLDGNSNQPQHF. Here the CDR3 DNA reads TGTGCCACCAGTGAAGACCCCCTAGACGGTAATAGCAATCAGCCCCAGCATTTT.

V is TRBV30 and J is TRBJ1-1; 9 bases agree with TRBD1. Losses at the gene ends were 2 bases for V and 0 bases for J; bases not matched to a gene: 7. Germline assignment: CDR1 GTSNPN and CDR2 SVGIG (reference sequence). This CDR3 contains 16 residues. CDR3 sequence: CAWSTGTGFMNTEAFF. In DNA, the CDR3 is TGTGCCTGGAGTACCGGGACAGGGTTTATGAACACTGAAGCTTTCTTT.

This chain joins TRBV28 and TRBJ1-2; TRBD1 agrees at 8 bases. The CDR3 runs 16 residues. The germline V gene encodes CDR1 MDHEN and CDR2 SYDVKM. J gave up 4 bases and V 5 bases, and 12 bases lay outside the gene matches. CDR3 bases: TGTGCCAGCAGTGTCCAAACAGGGGGAACTATCTATGGCTACACCTTC. Amino acid sequence: CASSVQTGGTIYGYTF.

The chain combines TRBV12-3 or TRBV12-4 with TRBJ2-2; D perhaps matches TRBD1 (5 bases). The CDR3 contains 12 residues. The V end lost 7 bases, the J end lost 7 bases, and 10 bases lay between the germline ends. Here the CDR3 DNA reads TGTGCCAGCACCCAGACAGTCGGGGAGCTGTTTTTT. It yields the protein CASTQTVGELFF.

V is TRBV19 and J is TRBJ2-6; D perhaps matches TRBD1 (5 bases). From germline, CDR1 is LNHDA and CDR2 SQIVND (reference sequence). This CDR3 has 16 amino acids. Between the trimmed V and J ends, which lost 1 base and 0 bases, there was a span of 7 bases. CDR3 loop: CASSIGQISGANVLTF. In DNA form, the CDR3 reads TGTGCCAGTAGTATAGGACAGATCTCTGGGGCCAACGTCCTGACTTTC.

The chain joins TRBV5-6 to TRBJ2-7, with 8 bases fitting TRBD1. This CDR3 has 15 residues. Germline trimming cut 4 bases from V and 3 bases from J; bases unmatched to any gene: 9. Germline CDR1 reads SGHDT; CDR2 reads YYEEEE. The CDR3, as DNA: TGTGCCAGCAGCCTTCCCGGACAGGGAGTCTACGAGCAGTACTTC. Its translation: CASSLPGQGVYEQYF.

This clone was counted once. The chain has TRBV27 and TRBJ1-2, with 8 bases aligning to TRBD1. This CDR3 region has 14 residues. CDR1 MNHEY and CDR2 SMNVEV come from the germline V gene (reference sequence). Germline trimming cut 6 bases from V and 3 bases from J; bases unmatched to any gene: 6. The CDR3 sequence is CASSSDRGYYGYTF. The CDR3, as DNA: TGTGCCAGCAGCTCAGACAGGGGCTACTATGGCTACACCTTC.

The genes are TRBV11-2 and TRBJ2-7, with TRBD1 matching 9 bases. Per germline, CDR1 SGHAT and CDR2 FQNNGV. The J segment lost 2 bases and the V segment lost 1 base, leaving 6 bases of the junction unmatched. The CDR3 totals 16 residues. The CDR3 region is CASSLVTGGPTYEQYF. The CDR3 nucleotides read TGTGCCAGCAGCTTAGTCACAGGGGGCCCCACCTACGAGCAGTACTTC.

This rearrangement joins TRBV6-1 to TRBJ2-7; TRBD2 might be the D (7 bases). The germline V and J ends were trimmed by 0 bases and 1 base, with 13 bases remaining between them. This CDR3 contains 16 residues. Germline CDR1 and CDR2: MNHNS and SASEGT. The chain's CDR3 is CASSEAGGPPSYEQYF. DNA of the CDR3: TGTGCCAGCAGTGAAGCGGGGGGGCCCCCTTCCTACGAGCAGTACTTC.